A selection of T cell receptor beta chains follows, all from one sample in a study of graft-versus-host responses after intestinal transplantation. Antigen specificity for these receptors is unknown. Produced via immunoSEQ multiplex PCR; TCRdb's table is partial and in-frame only. The repertoire holds about 96,000 clones, with approximately 90% as singletons. The specimen was unstimulated CD4+ T cells sorted from spleen or lymph node cells, collected before intestinal transplant. The receptors stem from a human donor who received an intestinal transplant. Both conserved end residues are part of each CDR3. Fields, in order: CDR3 protein, J gene, V gene.

CDR3aa: CASSLGREGDIQYF
j_gene: TRBJ2-4
v_gene: TRBV5-1

CDR3aa: CASSVDSSYNSPLHF
j_gene: TRBJ1-6
v_gene: TRBV6-1

CDR3aa: CASSPSGLAGGRYEQYF
j_gene: TRBJ2-7
v_gene: TRBV13

CDR3aa: CASSLVVTGVRTDTQYF
j_gene: TRBJ2-3
v_gene: TRBV7-8

CDR3aa: CASSLPGTGGLGLFF
j_gene: TRBJ1-4
v_gene: TRBV28

CDR3aa: CASNSQQPGGDNQPQHF
j_gene: TRBJ1-5
v_gene: TRBV28

CDR3aa: CASSLRGQGNPRAPQHF
j_gene: TRBJ1-5
v_gene: TRBV27

CDR3aa: CASSFSGGLLEAFF
j_gene: TRBJ1-1
v_gene: TRBV7-2

CDR3aa: CASSSRGSEETQYF
j_gene: TRBJ2-5
v_gene: TRBV5-4

CDR3aa: CASMIGGSEQYF
j_gene: TRBJ2-7
v_gene: TRBV2

CDR3aa: CASSPQATLAGVSEQYF
j_gene: TRBJ2-7
v_gene: TRBV7-9

CDR3aa: CAWSATYRGGNQPQHF
j_gene: TRBJ1-5
v_gene: TRBV30

CDR3aa: CASSTQQGRSEAFF
j_gene: TRBJ1-1
v_gene: TRBV7-2

CDR3aa: CASSASQSSYNEQFF
j_gene: TRBJ2-1
v_gene: TRBV13

CDR3aa: CASRAPGTGNSRAGELFF
j_gene: TRBJ2-2
v_gene: TRBV27

CDR3aa: CASHRGENTEAFF
j_gene: TRBJ1-1
v_gene: TRBV6-5

CDR3aa: CAWTRARFNEQFF
j_gene: TRBJ2-1
v_gene: TRBV30

CDR3aa: CASSRQSYGYTF
j_gene: TRBJ1-2
v_gene: TRBV5-4

CDR3aa: CASSRTQGGSYEQYF
j_gene: TRBJ2-7
v_gene: TRBV6-1

CDR3aa: CASSLDAGALYEQYF
j_gene: TRBJ2-7
v_gene: TRBV5-1

CDR3aa: CATSREGTAAYEQYF
j_gene: TRBJ2-7
v_gene: TRBV15